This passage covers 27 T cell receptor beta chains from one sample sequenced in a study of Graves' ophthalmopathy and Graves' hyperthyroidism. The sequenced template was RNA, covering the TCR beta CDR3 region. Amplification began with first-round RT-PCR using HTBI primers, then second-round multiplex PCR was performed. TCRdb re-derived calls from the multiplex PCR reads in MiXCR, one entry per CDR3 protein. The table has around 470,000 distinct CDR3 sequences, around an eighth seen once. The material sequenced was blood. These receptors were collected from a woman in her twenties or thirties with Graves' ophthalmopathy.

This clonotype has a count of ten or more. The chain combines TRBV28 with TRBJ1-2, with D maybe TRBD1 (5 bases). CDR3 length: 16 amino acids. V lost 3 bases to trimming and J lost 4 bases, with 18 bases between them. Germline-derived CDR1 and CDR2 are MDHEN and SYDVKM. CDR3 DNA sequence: TGTGCCAGCAGTTTTCCCGCCGGGGGGTCGGCCTATGGCTACACCTTC. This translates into CASSFPAGGSAYGYTF.

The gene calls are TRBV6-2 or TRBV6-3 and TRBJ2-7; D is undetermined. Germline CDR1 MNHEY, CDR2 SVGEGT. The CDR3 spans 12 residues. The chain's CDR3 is CAGSYSIDEQYV. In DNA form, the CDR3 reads TGTGCCGGCAGTTACTCGATAGACGAGCAGTACGTC.

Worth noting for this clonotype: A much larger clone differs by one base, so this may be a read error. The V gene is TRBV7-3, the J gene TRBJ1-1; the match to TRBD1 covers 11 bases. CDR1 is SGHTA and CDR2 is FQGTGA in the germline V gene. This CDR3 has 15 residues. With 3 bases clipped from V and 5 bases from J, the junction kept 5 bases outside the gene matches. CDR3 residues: CASSFGTGGGTEAFF. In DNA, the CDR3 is TGTGCCAGCAGCTTTGGGACAGGGGGAGGAACTGAAGCTTTCTTT.

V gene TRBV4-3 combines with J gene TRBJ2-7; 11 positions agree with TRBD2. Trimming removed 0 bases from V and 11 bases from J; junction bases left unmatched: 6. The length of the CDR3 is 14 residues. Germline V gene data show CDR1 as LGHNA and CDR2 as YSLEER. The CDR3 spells CASSQDQTSGSKYF. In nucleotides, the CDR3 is TGCGCCAGCAGCCAAGACCAAACTAGCGGGAGCAAGTACTTC.

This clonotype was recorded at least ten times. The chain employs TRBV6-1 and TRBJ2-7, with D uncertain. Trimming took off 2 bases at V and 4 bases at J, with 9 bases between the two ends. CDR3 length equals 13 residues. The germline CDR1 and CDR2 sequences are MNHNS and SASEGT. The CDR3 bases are TGTGCCAGCAGTGAAATAAGGCCTTACGAGCAGTACTTC. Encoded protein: CASSEIRPYEQYF.

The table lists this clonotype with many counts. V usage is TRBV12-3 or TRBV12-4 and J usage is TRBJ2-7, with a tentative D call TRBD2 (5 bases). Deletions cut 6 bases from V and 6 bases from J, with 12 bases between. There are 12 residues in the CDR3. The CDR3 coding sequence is TGTGCCAGCAGACTAGGGAAGAGCGAGCAGTACTTC. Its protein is CASRLGKSEQYF.

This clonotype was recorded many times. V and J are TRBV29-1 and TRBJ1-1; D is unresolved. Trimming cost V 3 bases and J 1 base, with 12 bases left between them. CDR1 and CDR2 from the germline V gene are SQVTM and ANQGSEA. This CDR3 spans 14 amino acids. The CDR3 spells CSVEYGSGNTEAFF. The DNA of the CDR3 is TGCAGCGTTGAGTATGGCTCGGGGAACACTGAAGCTTTCTTT.

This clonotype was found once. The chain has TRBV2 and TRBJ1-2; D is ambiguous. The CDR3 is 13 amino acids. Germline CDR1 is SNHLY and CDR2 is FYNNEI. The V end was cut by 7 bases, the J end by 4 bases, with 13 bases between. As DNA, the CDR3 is TGTGCCAGCACGAGTGGCTCTTTCTATGGCTACACCTTC. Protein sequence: CASTSGSFYGYTF.

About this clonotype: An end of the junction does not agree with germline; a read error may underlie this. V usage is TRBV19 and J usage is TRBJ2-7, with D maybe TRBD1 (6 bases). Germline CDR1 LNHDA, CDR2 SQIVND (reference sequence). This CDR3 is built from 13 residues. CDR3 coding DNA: TGTGCCAGTAACACAGGGCTTGCCTACGAGCAGTGCTTC. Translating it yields CASNTGLAYEQCF.

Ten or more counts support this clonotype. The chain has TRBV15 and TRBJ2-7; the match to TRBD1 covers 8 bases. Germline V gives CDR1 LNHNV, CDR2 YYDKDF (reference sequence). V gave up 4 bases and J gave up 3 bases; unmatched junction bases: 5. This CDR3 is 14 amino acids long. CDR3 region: CATSTRTGSYEQYF. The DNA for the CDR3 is TGTGCCACCAGCACTAGGACAGGGAGCTACGAGCAGTACTTC.

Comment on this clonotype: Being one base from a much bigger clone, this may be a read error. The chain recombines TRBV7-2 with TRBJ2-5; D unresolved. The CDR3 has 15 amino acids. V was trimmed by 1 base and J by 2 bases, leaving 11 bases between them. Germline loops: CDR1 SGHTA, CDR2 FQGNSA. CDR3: CASSLECFWQETQYF. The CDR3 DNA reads TGTGCCAGCAGCTTAGAGTGTTTTTGGCAAGAGACCCAGTACTTC.

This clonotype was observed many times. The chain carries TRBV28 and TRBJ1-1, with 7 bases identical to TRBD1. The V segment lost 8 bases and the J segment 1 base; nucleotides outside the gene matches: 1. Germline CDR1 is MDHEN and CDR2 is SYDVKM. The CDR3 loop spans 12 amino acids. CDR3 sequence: CASWTGNTEAFF. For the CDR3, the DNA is TGTGCCAGCTGGACAGGGAACACTGAAGCTTTCTTT. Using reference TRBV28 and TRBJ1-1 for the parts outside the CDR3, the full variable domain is DVKVTQSSRYLVKRTGEKVFLECVQDMDHENMFWYRQDPGLGLRLIYFSYDVKMKEKGDIPEGYSVSREKKERFSLILESASTNQTSMYLCASWTGNTEAFFGQGTRLTVV.

This CDR3 is CASRDVKKGNTGELFF. The CDR3 nucleotides read TGCGCCAGCAGGGATGTGAAGAAAGGGAACACCGGGGAGCTGTTTTTT. The gene calls are TRBV5-1 and TRBJ2-2; D call uncertain. Germline assignment: CDR1 SGHRS and CDR2 YFSETQ. Trimming pared 5 bases from V and 1 base from J, leaving 15 bases between. The CDR3 extends over 16 amino acids. Full variable domain (remainder filled in from reference TRBV5-1 and TRBJ2-2): KAGVTQTPRYLIKTRGQQVTLSCSPISGHRSVSWYQQTPGQGLQFLFEYFSETQRNKGNFPGRFSGRQFSNSRSEMNVSTLELGDSALYLCASRDVKKGNTGELFFGEGSRLTVL.

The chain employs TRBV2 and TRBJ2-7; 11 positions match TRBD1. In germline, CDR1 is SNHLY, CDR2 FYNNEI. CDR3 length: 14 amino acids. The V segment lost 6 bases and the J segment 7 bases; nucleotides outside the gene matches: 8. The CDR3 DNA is TGTGCCAGCAGACCAGGACAGGGGGCTGGGGAGCAGTACTTC. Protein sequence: CASRPGQGAGEQYF.

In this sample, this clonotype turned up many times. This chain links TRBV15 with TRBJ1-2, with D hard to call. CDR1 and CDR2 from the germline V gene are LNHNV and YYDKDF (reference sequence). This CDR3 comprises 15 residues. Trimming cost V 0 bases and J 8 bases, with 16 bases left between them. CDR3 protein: CATSRDISAEWGYTF. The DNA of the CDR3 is TGTGCCACCAGCAGAGATATATCGGCCGAGTGGGGCTACACCTTC.

The chain's CDR3 is CASSLLFTGGQETQYF. As DNA, the CDR3 is TGTGCCAGCAGTTTGTTGTTCACAGGGGGACAAGAGACCCAGTACTTC. The rearrangement uses TRBV12-3 or TRBV12-4 and TRBJ2-5; TRBD1 agrees at 8 bases. V shed 3 bases and J 2 bases; nucleotides not matched to a gene: 8. The length of the CDR3 is 16 residues.

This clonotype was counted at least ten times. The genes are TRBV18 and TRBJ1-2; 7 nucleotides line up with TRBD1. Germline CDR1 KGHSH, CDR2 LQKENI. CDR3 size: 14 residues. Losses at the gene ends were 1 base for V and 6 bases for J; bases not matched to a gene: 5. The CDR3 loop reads CASSPRRGQDGYTF. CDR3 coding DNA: TGTGCCAGCTCACCACGAAGGGGGCAGGATGGCTACACCTTC.

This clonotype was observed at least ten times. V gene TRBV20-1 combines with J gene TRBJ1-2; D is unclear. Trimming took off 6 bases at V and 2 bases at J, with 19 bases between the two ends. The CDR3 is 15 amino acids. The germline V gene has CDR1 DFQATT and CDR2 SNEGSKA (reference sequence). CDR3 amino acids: CSAEPSREQNYGYTF. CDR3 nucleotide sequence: TGCAGTGCAGAACCGTCCCGGGAGCAAAACTATGGCTACACCTTC.

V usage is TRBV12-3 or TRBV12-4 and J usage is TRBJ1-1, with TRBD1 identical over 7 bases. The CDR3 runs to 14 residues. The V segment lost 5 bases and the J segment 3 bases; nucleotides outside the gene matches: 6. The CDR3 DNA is TGTGCCAGCAGTGGACGACAGGGCGACACTGAAGCTTTCTTT. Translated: CASSGRQGDTEAFF.

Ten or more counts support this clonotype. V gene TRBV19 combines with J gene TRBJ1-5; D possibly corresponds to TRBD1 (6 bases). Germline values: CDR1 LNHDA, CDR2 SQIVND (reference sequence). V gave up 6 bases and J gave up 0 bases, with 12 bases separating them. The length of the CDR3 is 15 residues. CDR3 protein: CASRRAQGSNQPQHF. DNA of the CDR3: TGTGCCAGTAGGCGGGCACAGGGTAGCAATCAGCCCCAGCATTTT.

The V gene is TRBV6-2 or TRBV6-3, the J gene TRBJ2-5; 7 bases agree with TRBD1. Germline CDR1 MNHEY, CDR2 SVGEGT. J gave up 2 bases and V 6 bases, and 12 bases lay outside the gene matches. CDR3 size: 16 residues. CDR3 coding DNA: TGTGCCAGCAGAAATCCCCCGGGACAGAATCAAGAGACCCAGTACTTC. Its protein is CASRNPPGQNQETQYF.

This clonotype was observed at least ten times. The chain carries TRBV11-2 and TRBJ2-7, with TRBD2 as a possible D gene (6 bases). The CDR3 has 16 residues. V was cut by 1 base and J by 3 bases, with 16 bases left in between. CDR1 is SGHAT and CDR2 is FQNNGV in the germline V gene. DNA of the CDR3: TGTGCCAGCAGCTTAGTCGGAATAGCGGAGATCTACGAGCAGTACTTC. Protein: CASSLVGIAEIYEQYF.

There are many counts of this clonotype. The chain's CDR3 is CASMQGLAAQETQYF. The CDR3 nucleotides are TGTGCCAGCATGCAGGGACTAGCGGCACAAGAGACCCAGTACTTC. The chain uses TRBV28 and TRBJ2-5; 11 positions match TRBD2. Trimming at V came to 7 bases and at J to 2 bases, leaving 6 bases not matched to a gene. The CDR3 runs to 15 residues. Germline CDR1 and CDR2: MDHEN and SYDVKM.

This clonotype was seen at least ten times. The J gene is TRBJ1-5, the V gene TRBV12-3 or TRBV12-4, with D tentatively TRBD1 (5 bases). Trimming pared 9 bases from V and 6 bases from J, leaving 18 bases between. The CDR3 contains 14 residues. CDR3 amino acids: CASRGRGSGQPQHF. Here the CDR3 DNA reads TGTGCCAGTCGAGGGAGGGGTTCAGGTCAGCCCCAGCATTTT.

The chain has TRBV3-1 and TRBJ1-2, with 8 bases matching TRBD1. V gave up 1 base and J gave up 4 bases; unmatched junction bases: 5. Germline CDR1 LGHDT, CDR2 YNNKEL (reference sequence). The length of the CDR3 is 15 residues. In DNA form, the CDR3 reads TGTGCCAGCAGCCAAGGTCCAGGGGGCGGCTATGGCTACACCTTC. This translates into CASSQGPGGGYGYTF.

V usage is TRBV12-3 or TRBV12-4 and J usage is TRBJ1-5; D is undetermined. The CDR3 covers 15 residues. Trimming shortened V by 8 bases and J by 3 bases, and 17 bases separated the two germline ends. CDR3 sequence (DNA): TGTGCCAGCTTATCTTACGCTCAGGACAATCAGCCCCAGCATTTT. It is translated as CASLSYAQDNQPQHF.

CDR3 protein: CASSRSWGDQETQYF. The CDR3 nucleotides are TGTGCCAGCAGCCGTTCCTGGGGGGACCAAGAGACCCAGTACTTC. This rearrangement joins TRBV14 to TRBJ2-5, with D perhaps TRBD2 (6 bases). V shed 4 bases and J shed 0 bases, with 12 bases lying between them. The germline V gene has CDR1 SGHDN and CDR2 FVKESK. This CDR3 has 15 amino acids.